This T cell receptor beta chain stems from a study of graft-versus-host responses after intestinal transplantation (dated by TCRdb to about 2021). Study-wide context: The transplants that recipients received were multivisceral, liver-intestinal, or isolated intestinal. A peak of at least 4% donor T cells among recipient peripheral blood mononuclear cells was the definition used for donor T cell macrochimerism. Anti-thymocyte globulin induction was given to all recipients, followed by maintenance tacrolimus and steroids for approximately 3 years. Bulk TCR-beta CDR3 sequencing was used to track graft-versus-host and host-versus-graft alloreactive T cell clones in the graft, circulation and bone marrow after intestinal transplantation. To identify alloreactive clones, pre-transplant mixed lymphocyte reaction products were sequenced and compared with unstimulated pre-transplant donor and recipient T cells. Of the 20 to 25 intestinal transplant recipients enrolled in the cohort, one of whom was a retransplant, 3 patients without pretransplant specimens were excluded. Rather than being sequenced by the commercial service, samples from a few later patients were sequenced in-house on an Illumina MiSeq and processed with MiXCR.

Preparation of the library involved the immunoSEQ multiplex PCR assay. High-throughput TCR-beta CDR3 sequencing of genomic DNA from most patients was performed by Adaptive Biotechnologies. Per the original workflow: TCR sequencing data were retrieved from Adaptive's ImmunoSEQ software for 15 to 20 patients, whereas three other patients were processed with MiXCR and VDJtools. CDR3 nucleotide sequences shared by donor and recipient were removed because the origin of these sequences could not be assigned. At least 2-fold expansion over unstimulated cells and a minimum CFSE-low frequency of 0.002% (template counts) or 0.001% (read counts) were required for clones to be classified as alloreactive. Clones detected in sequenced pre-transplant spleen, lymph node, or MLR CFSE-low populations of the donor or recipient were defined as mappable. Cumulative frequency of alloreactive clones was calculated as a percentage of all sequences weighted by copy number. TCRdb took this table from immuneACCESS and kept in-frame rearrangements with V and J called. Such tables lack part of the clones; where checked against another copy, unresolved V genes explain under half of the gap, and the rest is unexplained. V and J calls and clone size follow that table, whereas D and trimming were derived from the DNA. Present in this sample are under 30,000 clones, approximately 83% of which were seen just once. Approximately 0.87% of the sample is in the top ten clones.

A word on this clone: Its antigen is still unknown. Base quality data are lacking; no much larger clone is found one base away.

Blood samples were collected up to 4 times in the first month after transplant and then at least monthly when available. The full study reports these points: Early after transplant, peak levels of circulating GvH clones were associated with declines in HvG clones. The conclusions were limited by the relatively low number and heterogeneity of the intestinal transplant patients. In the allografts of patients with donor T cell macrochimerism, GvH to HvG T cell clonal ratios were high. GvH clones were detected in recipient bone marrow, and some appeared earlier in ileal mucosa or blood, consistent with an intestinal mucosal origin.

The germline V gene encodes CDR1 GTSNPN and CDR2 SVGIG (reference sequence). The CDR3 contains 13 residues, cysteine and phenylalanine counted. Just CDR3 DNA is preserved here, 39 bases in frame from base 1. V loses 7 bases of germline sequence and J loses 1 base, and the interval between the two ends is 10 bases. The chain couples TRBV30 to TRBJ1-4; no D gene is confidently identified. Sequencing used PBMCs, obtained roughly 450 days after intestinal transplant. The clonotype was recovered from a human patient who received an intestinal transplant, so some T cells may come from the graft donor. In nucleotides, the sequence is TGTGCCTTGGCCTATAGAACTAATGAAAAACTGTTTTTT. Its coded protein is CALAYRTNEKLFF. The entire variable domain, with the stretches around the CDR3 drawn from the reference TRBV30 and TRBJ1-4 proteins, is SQTIHQWPATLVQPVGSPLSLECTVEGTSNPNLYWYRQAAGRGLQLLFYSVGIGQISSEVPQNLSASRPQDRQFILSSKKLLLSDSGFYLCALAYRTNEKLFFGSGTQLSVL.